Judged by abundance, the clone carrying this T cell receptor (beta chain) is medium-sized (0.01 to 0.1%). What it recognizes is unknown. This specimen belongs to a study of spatial heterogeneity in lung cancer. Study as a whole: A consistent excess of beta-chain over alpha-chain sequences was detected.

The study, taken as a whole, reports: The study found ubiquitous expanded tumor TCRs in blood more at resection than follow-up.

The CDR3 consists of 13 residues. Between the trimmed V and J ends, which lost 7 bases and 0 bases, there was a span of 12 bases. CDR1 and CDR2 from the germline V gene are SQVTM and ANQGSEA. Indicated time point: sample taken at primary tumor resection. In each case, whole RNA from tumor, nontumor lung or frozen PBMC was sequenced unsorted. Samples were obtained from roughly 65 donors, all untreated early-stage non-small cell lung cancer patients. On each TCR cDNA molecule, a unique molecular identifier was present. TCRdb re-called the 5' RACE reads with MiXCR, one entry per CDR3 protein. The table includes roughly 9,800 distinct CDR3 sequences, nearly 5.5% detected once.

The sequence was collected from a male donor with early-stage non-small cell lung cancer. The sequenced sample was PBMCs, obtained at surgery. This chain uses TRBV29-1 with TRBJ2-5; TRBD2 might be the D (7 bases). In DNA form, the CDR3 reads TGCAGCGCCGGGGGGCCCGACCAAGAGACCCAGTACTTC. As protein: CSAGGPDQETQYF.